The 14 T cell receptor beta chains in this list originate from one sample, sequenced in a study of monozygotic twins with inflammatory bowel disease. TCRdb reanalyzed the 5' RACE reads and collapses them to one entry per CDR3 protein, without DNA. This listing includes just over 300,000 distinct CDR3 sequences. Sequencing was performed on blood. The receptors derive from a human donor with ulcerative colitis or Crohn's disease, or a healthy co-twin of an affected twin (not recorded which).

CDR3: CASSPIGATGKKETQYF. The J gene is TRBJ2-5, the V gene TRBV18; TCRdb names TRBD1, which stays unverified in the absence of DNA. The germline gives CDR1 KGHSH, CDR2 LQKENI. The CDR3 is 17 amino acids.

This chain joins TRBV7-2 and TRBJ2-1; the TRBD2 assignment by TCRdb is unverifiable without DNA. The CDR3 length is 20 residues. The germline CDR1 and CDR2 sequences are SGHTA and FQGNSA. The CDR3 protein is CASSLAPGLATKGAYNEQFF.

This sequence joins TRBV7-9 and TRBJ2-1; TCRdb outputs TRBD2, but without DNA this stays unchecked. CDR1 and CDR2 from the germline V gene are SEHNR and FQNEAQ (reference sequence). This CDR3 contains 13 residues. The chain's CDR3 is CASKGPPVNEQFF.

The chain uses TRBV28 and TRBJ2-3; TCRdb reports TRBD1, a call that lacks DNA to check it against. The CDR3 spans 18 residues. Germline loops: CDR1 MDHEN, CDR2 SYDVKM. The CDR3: CASSFPPVVGQMADTQYF.

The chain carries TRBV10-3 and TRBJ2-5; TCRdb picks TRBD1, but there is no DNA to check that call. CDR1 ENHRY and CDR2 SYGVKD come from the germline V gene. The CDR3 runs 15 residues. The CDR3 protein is CAISDHARGKETQYF.

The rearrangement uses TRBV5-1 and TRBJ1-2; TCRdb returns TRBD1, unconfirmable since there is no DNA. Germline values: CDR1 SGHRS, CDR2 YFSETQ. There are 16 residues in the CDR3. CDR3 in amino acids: CASSPSGQVYNYGYTF.

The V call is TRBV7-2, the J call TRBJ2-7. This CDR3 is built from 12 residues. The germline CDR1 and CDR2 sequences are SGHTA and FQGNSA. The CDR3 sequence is CASSSALYEQYF.

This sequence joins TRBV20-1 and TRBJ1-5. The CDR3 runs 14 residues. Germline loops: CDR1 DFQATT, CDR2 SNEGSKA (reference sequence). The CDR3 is CSAIYPRGNQPQHF.

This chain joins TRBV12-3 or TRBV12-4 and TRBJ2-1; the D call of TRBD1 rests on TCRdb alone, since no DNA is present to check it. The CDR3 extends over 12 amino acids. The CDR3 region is CAVVRGTGEQFF.

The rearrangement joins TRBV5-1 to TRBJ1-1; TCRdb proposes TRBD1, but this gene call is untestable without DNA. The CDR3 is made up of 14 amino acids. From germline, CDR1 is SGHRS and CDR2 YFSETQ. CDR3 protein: CASSMRYRATDAFF.

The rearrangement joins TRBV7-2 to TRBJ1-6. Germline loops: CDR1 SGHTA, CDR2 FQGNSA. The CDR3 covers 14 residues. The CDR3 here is CASSLYAANSPLHF.

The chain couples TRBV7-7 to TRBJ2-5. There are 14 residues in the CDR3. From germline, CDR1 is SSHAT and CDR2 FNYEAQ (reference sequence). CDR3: CASSISGRAETQYF.

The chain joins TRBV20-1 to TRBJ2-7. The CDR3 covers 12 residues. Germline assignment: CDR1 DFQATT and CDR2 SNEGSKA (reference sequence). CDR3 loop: CSHKIGSYEQYF.

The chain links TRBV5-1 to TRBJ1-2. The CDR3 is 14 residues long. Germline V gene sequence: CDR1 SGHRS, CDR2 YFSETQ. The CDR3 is CASSVNRVNYGYTF. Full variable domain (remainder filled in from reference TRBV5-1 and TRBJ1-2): KAGVTQTPRYLIKTRGQQVTLSCSPISGHRSVSWYQQTPGQGLQFLFEYFSETQRNKGNFPGRFSGRQFSNSRSEMNVSTLELGDSALYLCASSVNRVNYGYTFGSGTRLTVV.